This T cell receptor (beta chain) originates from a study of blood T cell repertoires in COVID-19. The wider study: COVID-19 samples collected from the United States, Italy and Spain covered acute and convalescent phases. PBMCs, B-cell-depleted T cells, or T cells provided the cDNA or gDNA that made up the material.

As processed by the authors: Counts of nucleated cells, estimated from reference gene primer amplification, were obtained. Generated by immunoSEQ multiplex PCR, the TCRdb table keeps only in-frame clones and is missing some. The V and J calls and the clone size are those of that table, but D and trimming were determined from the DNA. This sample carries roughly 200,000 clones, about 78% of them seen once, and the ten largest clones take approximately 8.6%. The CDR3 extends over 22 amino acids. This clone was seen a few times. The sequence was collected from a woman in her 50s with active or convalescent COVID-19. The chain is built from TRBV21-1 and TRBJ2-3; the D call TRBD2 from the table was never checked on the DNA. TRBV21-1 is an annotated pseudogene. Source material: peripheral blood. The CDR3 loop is CASSTSRGSGGANRTSTDTQYF. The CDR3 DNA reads TGTGCCAGCAGCACCTCCCGGGGTAGCGGGGGGGCCAACCGAACCAGCACAGATACGCAGTATTTT.